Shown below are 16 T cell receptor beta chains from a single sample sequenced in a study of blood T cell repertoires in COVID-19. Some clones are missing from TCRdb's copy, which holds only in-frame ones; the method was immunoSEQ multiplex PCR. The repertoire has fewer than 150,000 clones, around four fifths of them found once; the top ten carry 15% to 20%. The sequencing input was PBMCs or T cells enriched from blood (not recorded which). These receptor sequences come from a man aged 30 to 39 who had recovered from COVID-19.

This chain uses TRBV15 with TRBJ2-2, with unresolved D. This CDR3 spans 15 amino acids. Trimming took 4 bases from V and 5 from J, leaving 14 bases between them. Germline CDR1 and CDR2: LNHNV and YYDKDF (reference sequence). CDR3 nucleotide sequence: TGTGCCACCAGCACAAACAGCCCCTCTACCGGGGAGCTGTTTTTT. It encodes CATSTNSPSTGELFF.

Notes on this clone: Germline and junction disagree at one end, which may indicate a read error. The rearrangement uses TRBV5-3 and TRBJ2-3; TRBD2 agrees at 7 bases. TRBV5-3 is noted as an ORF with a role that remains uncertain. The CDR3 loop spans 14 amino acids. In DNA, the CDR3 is TGTGTCAGAGAGCGGGACTCAGTCACAGATACGCAGTATTTT. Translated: CVRERDSVTDTQYF.

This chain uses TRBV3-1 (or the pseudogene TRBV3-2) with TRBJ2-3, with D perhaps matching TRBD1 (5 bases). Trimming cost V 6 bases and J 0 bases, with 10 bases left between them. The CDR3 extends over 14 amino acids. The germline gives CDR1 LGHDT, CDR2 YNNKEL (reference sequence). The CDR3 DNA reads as TGTGCCAGCAGGCTGACAGCCAGCACAGATACGCAGTATTTT. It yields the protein CASRLTASTDTQYF.

CDR3 in amino acids: CASSQGPQGGSLGANVLTF. Written as DNA, the CDR3 is TGTGCCAGCAGCCAAGGGCCACAGGGGGGTTCACTTGGGGCCAACGTCCTGACTTTC. V is TRBV3-1 (or the pseudogene TRBV3-2) and J is TRBJ2-6; 8 bases match TRBD1. After removal of 1 base from V and 3 bases from J, the junction contained 11 bases not matched to a gene. This CDR3 spans 19 amino acids. The V gene's germline CDR1 is LGHDT and CDR2 YNNKEL (reference sequence).

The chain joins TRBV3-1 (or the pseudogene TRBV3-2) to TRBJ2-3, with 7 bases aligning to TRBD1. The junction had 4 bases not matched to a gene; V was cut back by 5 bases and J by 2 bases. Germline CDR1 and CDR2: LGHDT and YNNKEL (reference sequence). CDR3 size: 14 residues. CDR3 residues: CASSSDRATDTQYF. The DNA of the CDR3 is TGTGCCAGCAGCTCCGACAGGGCCACAGATACGCAGTATTTT.

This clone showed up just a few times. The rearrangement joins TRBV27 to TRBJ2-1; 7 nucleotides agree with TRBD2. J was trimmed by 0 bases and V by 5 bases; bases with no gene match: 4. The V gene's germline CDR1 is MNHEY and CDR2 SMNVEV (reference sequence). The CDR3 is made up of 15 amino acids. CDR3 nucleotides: TGTGCCAGCAGTCTCACTAGCGCCTCCTACAATGAGCAGTTCTTC. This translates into CASSLTSASYNEQFF.

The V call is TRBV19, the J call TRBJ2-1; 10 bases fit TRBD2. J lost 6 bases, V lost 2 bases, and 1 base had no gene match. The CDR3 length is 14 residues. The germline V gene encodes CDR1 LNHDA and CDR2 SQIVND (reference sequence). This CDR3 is CASSILAGGNEQFF. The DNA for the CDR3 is TGTGCCAGTAGTATATTAGCGGGGGGCAATGAGCAGTTCTTC.

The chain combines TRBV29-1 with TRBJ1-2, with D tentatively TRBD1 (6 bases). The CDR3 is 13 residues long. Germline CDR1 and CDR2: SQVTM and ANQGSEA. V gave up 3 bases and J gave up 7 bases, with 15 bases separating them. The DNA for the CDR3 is TGCAGCGTTGAGCGACAGGCCCTGGCTGGCTACACCTTC. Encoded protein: CSVERQALAGYTF.

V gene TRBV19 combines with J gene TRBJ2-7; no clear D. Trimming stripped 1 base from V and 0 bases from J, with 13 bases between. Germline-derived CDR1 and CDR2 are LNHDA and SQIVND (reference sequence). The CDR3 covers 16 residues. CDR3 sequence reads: CASSIGHSRSSYEQYF. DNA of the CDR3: TGTGCCAGTAGTATAGGGCACAGTAGAAGCTCCTACGAGCAGTACTTC.

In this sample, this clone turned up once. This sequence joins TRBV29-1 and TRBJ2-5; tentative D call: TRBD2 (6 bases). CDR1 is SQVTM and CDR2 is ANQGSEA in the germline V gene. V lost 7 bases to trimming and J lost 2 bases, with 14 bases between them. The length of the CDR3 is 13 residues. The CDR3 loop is CSARGGGQETQYF. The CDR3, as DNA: TGCAGCGCCCGGGGTGGAGGGCAAGAGACCCAGTACTTC.

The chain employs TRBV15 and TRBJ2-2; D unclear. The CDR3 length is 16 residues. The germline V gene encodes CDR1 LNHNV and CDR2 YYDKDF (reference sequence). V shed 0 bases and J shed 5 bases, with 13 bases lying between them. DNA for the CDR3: TGTGCCACCAGCAGAGATCTGGTGGTGGAGACCGGGGAGCTGTTTTTT. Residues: CATSRDLVVETGELFF.

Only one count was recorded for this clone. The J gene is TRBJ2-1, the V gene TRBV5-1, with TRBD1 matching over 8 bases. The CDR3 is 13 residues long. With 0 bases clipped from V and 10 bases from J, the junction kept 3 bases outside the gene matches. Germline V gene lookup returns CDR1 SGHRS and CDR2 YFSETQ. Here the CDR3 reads CASSLVTGGEQFF. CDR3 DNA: TGCGCCAGCAGCTTGGTTACAGGGGGGGAGCAGTTCTTC.

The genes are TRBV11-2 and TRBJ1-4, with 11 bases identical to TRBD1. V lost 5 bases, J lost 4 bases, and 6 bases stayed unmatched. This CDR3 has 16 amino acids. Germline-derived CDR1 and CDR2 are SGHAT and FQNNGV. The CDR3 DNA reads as TGTGCCAGCAGCAGGACAGGGGGCTACAGTAATGAAAAACTGTTTTTT. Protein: CASSRTGGYSNEKLFF.

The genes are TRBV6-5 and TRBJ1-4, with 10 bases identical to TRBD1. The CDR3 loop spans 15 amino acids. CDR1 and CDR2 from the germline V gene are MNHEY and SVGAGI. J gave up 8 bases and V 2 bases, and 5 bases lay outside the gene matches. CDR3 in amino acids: CASSYLGQGNEKLFF. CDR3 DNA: TGTGCCAGCAGTTACCTGGGACAGGGGAACGAAAAACTGTTTTTT.

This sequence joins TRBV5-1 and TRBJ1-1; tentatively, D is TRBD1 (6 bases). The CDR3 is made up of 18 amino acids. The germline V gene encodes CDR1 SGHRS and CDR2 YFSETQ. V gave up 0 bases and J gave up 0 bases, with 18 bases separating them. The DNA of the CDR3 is TGCGCCAGCAGCTTGGCCTCGGGCAGGGGAGTTATGAACACTGAAGCTTTCTTT. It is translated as CASSLASGRGVMNTEAFF.

CDR3 DNA: TGCGCCAGCCGCACGGAGACTGAAGCTTTCTTT. It encodes CASRTETEAFF. This chain links TRBV5-1 with TRBJ1-1, with D unresolved. Germline V gene data show CDR1 as SGHRS and CDR2 as YFSETQ. V lost 7 bases to trimming and J lost 5 bases, with 9 bases between them. The CDR3 covers 11 residues.